The 20 T cell receptor beta chains in this list originate from one sample, sequenced in a study of CD8 T cells in ankylosing spondylitis. TCRdb re-called the 5' RACE reads with MiXCR, one entry per CDR3 protein. The table includes roughly 30,000 distinct CDR3 sequences, roughly 5.3% detected once. Material: blood, either unsorted or a sorted T cell fraction (not recorded which). These receptors were obtained from a female donor with ankylosing spondylitis or in good health (not recorded which).

The V gene is TRBV9, the J gene TRBJ2-3; TRBD2 matches at 10 bases. V shed 3 bases, J shed 6 bases, and the junction held 7 bases outside the gene matches. This CDR3 region has 15 residues. Germline CDR1 is SGDLS and CDR2 is YYNGEE. The CDR3 nucleotides are TGTGCCAGCAGCGCTGGGACTAGCGCGATCGATACGCAGTATTTT. The encoded protein is CASSAGTSAIDTQYF.

The chain uses TRBV9 and TRBJ2-3; no clear D. The CDR3 consists of 13 residues. Trimming removed 0 bases from V and 4 bases from J, with 6 bases in between. Germline CDR1 reads SGDLS; CDR2 reads YYNGEE. CDR3 in amino acids: CASSVVRSDTQYF. CDR3 in DNA: TGTGCCAGCAGCGTAGTCCGCTCAGATACGCAGTATTTT.

This clonotype has more than one count but fewer than ten. The gene calls are TRBV9 and TRBJ2-3; 8 bases line up with TRBD2. CDR3 length: 14 amino acids. Trimming cost V 6 bases and J 1 base; bases outside gene matches: 4. CDR1 and CDR2 from the germline V gene are SGDLS and YYNGEE. CDR3 sequence reads: CASTPTSGTDTQYF. CDR3 coding DNA: TGTGCCAGCACCCCGACTAGCGGCACAGATACGCAGTATTTT.

The V and J genes are TRBV9 and TRBJ2-3, with 7 bases aligning to TRBD2. Trimming at V came to 4 bases and at J to 0 bases, leaving 11 bases not matched to a gene. The length of the CDR3 is 17 residues. CDR1 is SGDLS, CDR2 YYNGEE, per germline. The CDR3 sequence: CASSPRASGISTDTQYF. Written as DNA, the CDR3 is TGTGCCAGCAGCCCCAGGGCTAGCGGAATTAGCACAGATACGCAGTATTTT.

Ten or more counts support this clonotype. The chain joins TRBV9 to TRBJ1-2; 7 bases align to TRBD1. After removal of 3 bases from V and 8 bases from J, the junction contained 19 bases not matched to a gene. This CDR3 contains 17 residues. CDR1 is SGDLS, CDR2 YYNGEE, per germline. In nucleotides, the CDR3 is TGTGCCAGCAGCGAGGGGGACAGTCTTTCTCCCAGGAAGGGCTACACCTTC. Protein sequence: CASSEGDSLSPRKGYTF. Combining the CDR3 with reference TRBV9 and TRBJ1-2 gives the whole variable domain DSGVTQTPKHLITATGQRVTLRCSPRSGDLSVYWYQQSLDQGLQFLIQYYNGEERAKGNILERFSAQQFPDLHSELNLSSLELGDSALYFCASSEGDSLSPRKGYTFGSGTRLTVV.

This clonotype counts as medium-sized. The J gene is TRBJ2-2, the V gene TRBV9, with TRBD2 matching over 13 bases. The germline CDR1 and CDR2 sequences are SGDLS and YYNGEE. The V and J ends lost 4 bases and 7 bases, in that order; junction bases with no gene match: 7. The CDR3 length is 16 residues. The CDR3 DNA is TGTGCCAGCAGCACGGGACTAGCGGGGCGTAACGGGGAGCTGTTTTTT. Protein: CASSTGLAGRNGELFF.

At least ten counts were recorded for this clonotype. The V and J genes are TRBV9 and TRBJ1-6, with a possible D match to TRBD1 (5 bases). Between the trimmed V and J ends, which lost 3 bases and 6 bases, there was a span of 13 bases. CDR3 size: 15 residues. Germline V lookup: CDR1 SGDLS, CDR2 YYNGEE. This CDR3 reads CASSDGTRGNSPLHF. In nucleotides, the CDR3 is TGTGCCAGCAGCGACGGGACTCGGGGTAATTCACCCCTCCACTTT.

This clonotype was found many times. V and J are TRBV9 and TRBJ1-1; possibly TRBD1 for D (5 bases). Germline values: CDR1 SGDLS, CDR2 YYNGEE. With 3 bases removed from V and 4 bases from J, the gap between germline ends came to 13 bases. The CDR3 contains 14 residues. CDR3 nucleotide sequence: TGTGCCAGCAGCGGAGGGCAGGGAGCCACTGAAGCTTTCTTT. Amino acid sequence: CASSGGQGATEAFF.

This clonotype was counted ten times or more. The chain joins TRBV9 to TRBJ2-7; 10 bases are shared with TRBD1. Trimming cost V 4 bases and J 5 bases; bases outside gene matches: 9. Germline assignment: CDR1 SGDLS and CDR2 YYNGEE. This CDR3 region has 15 residues. This CDR3 reads CASSPSDRGLNEQYF. CDR3 in DNA: TGTGCCAGCAGCCCAAGCGACAGGGGGCTCAACGAGCAGTACTTC.

The sample holds many counts of this clonotype. This chain links TRBV9 with TRBJ2-7; 10 bases agree with TRBD2. V lost 2 bases to trimming and J lost 2 bases; unmatched junction nucleotides: 4. From germline, CDR1 is SGDLS and CDR2 YYNGEE. CDR3 length: 15 amino acids. Written as DNA, the CDR3 is TGTGCCAGCAGCGTCGTAGCGGGGGGTGCCTACGAGCAGTACTTC. This encodes CASSVVAGGAYEQYF. The full variable domain, with the rest looked up from reference TRBV9 and TRBJ2-7, is DSGVTQTPKHLITATGQRVTLRCSPRSGDLSVYWYQQSLDQGLQFLIQYYNGEERAKGNILERFSAQQFPDLHSELNLSSLELGDSALYFCASSVVAGGAYEQYFGPGTRLTVT.

V usage is TRBV9 and J usage is TRBJ2-5, with D perhaps TRBD1 or TRBD2 (5 bases each). The CDR3 length is 15 residues. Germline V lookup: CDR1 SGDLS, CDR2 YYNGEE. V was clipped by 3 bases and J by 3 bases, with 15 bases between them. For the CDR3, the DNA is TGTGCCAGCAGCGCCCTGGGAGACAGCAAAGAGACCCAGTACTTC. Residues: CASSALGDSKETQYF.

The genes are TRBV9 and TRBJ2-5; 9 nucleotides match TRBD2. V shed 3 bases, J shed 2 bases, and the junction held 5 bases outside the gene matches. This CDR3 is built from 15 residues. The germline CDR1 and CDR2 sequences are SGDLS and YYNGEE. CDR3 DNA: TGTGCCAGCAGCGGGAATCTAGCGGGGCAAGAGACCCAGTACTTC. Protein product: CASSGNLAGQETQYF. Full variable domain (missing parts from reference TRBV9 and TRBJ2-5): DSGVTQTPKHLITATGQRVTLRCSPRSGDLSVYWYQQSLDQGLQFLIQYYNGEERAKGNILERFSAQQFPDLHSELNLSSLELGDSALYFCASSGNLAGQETQYFGPGTRLLVL.

This clonotype was recorded at least ten times. The rearrangement links TRBV9 to TRBJ2-7; no firm D call. The CDR3 spans 15 residues. CDR1 is SGDLS and CDR2 is YYNGEE in the germline V gene. Trimming pared 3 bases from V and 2 bases from J, leaving 15 bases between. In DNA form, the CDR3 reads TGTGCCAGCAGCGCGGACGCTACACCACCCTACGAGCAGTACTTC. It yields the protein CASSADATPPYEQYF.

The table lists this clonotype with a few counts. This chain connects TRBV9 to TRBJ1-2, with D hard to call. This CDR3 is built from 15 residues. Germline V CDR1 and CDR2: SGDLS, YYNGEE. Trimming shortened V by 1 base and J by 6 bases, and 16 bases separated the two germline ends. The CDR3 nucleotides are TGTGCCAGCAGCGTATCCTCGGCCTCCGCCCATGGCTACACCTTC. It encodes CASSVSSASAHGYTF.

This clonotype ranks as medium-sized. The V call is TRBV9, the J call TRBJ2-1; weak D call: TRBD2 (6 bases). The CDR3 length is 16 residues. V was trimmed by 4 bases and J by 0 bases, leaving 14 bases between them. Per the germline V gene, CDR1 is SGDLS and CDR2 is YYNGEE. The CDR3 spells CASSPSGLHSYNEQFF. CDR3 coding DNA: TGTGCCAGCAGCCCCTCCGGACTACACTCCTACAATGAGCAGTTCTTC.

This clonotype came up many times. The chain uses TRBV9 and TRBJ2-2; a weak D match, TRBD1 (5 bases). The CDR3 totals 15 residues. Trimming took off 2 bases at V and 6 bases at J, with 14 bases between the two ends. Germline assignment: CDR1 SGDLS and CDR2 YYNGEE. The CDR3 region is CASSVRTLGAGELFF. The DNA of the CDR3 is TGTGCCAGCAGCGTGCGGACCCTAGGGGCCGGGGAGCTGTTTTTT.

Ten or more counts support this clonotype. V is TRBV9 and J is TRBJ2-3; D call uncertain. CDR3 length: 16 amino acids. Trimming removed 0 bases at V and 0 bases at J, with 11 bases between. The germline V gene has CDR1 SGDLS and CDR2 YYNGEE. CDR3 loop: CASSVGTSSSTDTQYF. CDR3 DNA: TGTGCCAGCAGCGTAGGAACAAGTTCTAGCACAGATACGCAGTATTTT.

This clonotype was observed many times. In DNA, the CDR3 is TGTGCCAGCAGCGTAGGGCCTACGAACACCGGGGAGCTGTTTTTT. Protein product: CASSVGPTNTGELFF. The chain carries TRBV9 and TRBJ2-2; no firm D call. CDR3 length: 15 amino acids. V was pared by 0 bases and J by 0 bases, with 6 bases between. Germline assignment: CDR1 SGDLS and CDR2 YYNGEE. The variable domain in full, completed from reference TRBV9 and TRBJ2-2, reads DSGVTQTPKHLITATGQRVTLRCSPRSGDLSVYWYQQSLDQGLQFLIQYYNGEERAKGNILERFSAQQFPDLHSELNLSSLELGDSALYFCASSVGPTNTGELFFGEGSRLTVL.

This clonotype was seen at least ten times. V usage is TRBV9 and J usage is TRBJ2-2, with 8 positions matching TRBD1. Trimming at V came to 3 bases and at J to 2 bases, leaving 6 bases not matched to a gene. The V gene's germline CDR1 is SGDLS and CDR2 YYNGEE. The CDR3 spans 16 residues. The CDR3 DNA reads as TGTGCCAGCAGCGACCTCCAGGGGGCAAACACCGGGGAGCTGTTTTTT. This encodes CASSDLQGANTGELFF.

The chain is built from TRBV9 and TRBJ1-5; D call uncertain. The CDR3 extends over 14 amino acids. Germline V gene data show CDR1 as SGDLS and CDR2 as YYNGEE. Trimming removed 0 bases from V and 1 base from J, with 5 bases in between. The CDR3 loop is CASSVGRSNQPQHF. CDR3 coding DNA: TGTGCCAGCAGCGTAGGCCGAAGCAATCAGCCCCAGCATTTT. The variable domain in full, completed from reference TRBV9 and TRBJ1-5, reads DSGVTQTPKHLITATGQRVTLRCSPRSGDLSVYWYQQSLDQGLQFLIQYYNGEERAKGNILERFSAQQFPDLHSELNLSSLELGDSALYFCASSVGRSNQPQHFGDGTRLSIL.